This T cell receptor beta chain was sequenced during a study of beta chain features in type 1 diabetes. About the research overall: Over all samples combined, some 99,000,000 sorted cells were examined. Study results and caveats: Patients with type 1 diabetes carried fewer insertions and had more deletions at their VDJ junctions. Across all four CD4+ subsets, people with type 1 diabetes showed modestly shorter TCRB CDR3s.

The single heparinised draw taken from each donor contained about 100 mL of blood on average. The entirety of the isolated RNA underwent reverse transcription, so expressed TCRB transcripts were sequenced. Only in-frame clones appear in the TCRdb table, and some are missing; sequencing was by immunoSEQ multiplex PCR. The sample has 280,000 or so clones, 15% seen once; the top ten hold 0.015% to 0.017%. As to this clone: Its specificity is unknown.

Germline-derived CDR1 and CDR2 are SGHDN and FVKESK. The CDR3 length is 15 residues. With 0 bases removed from V and 10 bases from J, the gap between germline ends came to 15 bases. The receptor comes from a man younger than 35 with type 1 diabetes. The sequenced sample consisted of naive CD4+ T cells from blood. The chain is built from TRBV14 and TRBJ1-4; D remains ambiguous. As DNA, the CDR3 is TGTGCCAGCAGCCAAGATAACGGGTTCTCGGGAAAACTGTTTTTT. Protein product: CASSQDNGFSGKLFF.